This TCR beta chain was sequenced in a study of T-cell reconstitution after alpha-beta-depleted transplantation in children. J gave up 3 bases and V 3 bases, and 9 bases lay outside the gene matches. Germline V gives CDR1 DFQATT, CDR2 SNEGSKA (reference sequence). The CDR3 spans 17 residues. As it was prepared, the TCRbeta library received unique molecular identifiers. MiXCR, run by TCRdb on the PCR reads, gives a single entry per CDR3 protein. The sample has roughly 200,000 distinct CDR3 sequences; more than 6.5% are singletons. Sequenced material: PBMCs from the stem cell graft donor, taken from the stem cell graft. The rearrangement uses TRBV20-1 and TRBJ2-1, with TRBD2 identical over 12 bases. The clonotype was recovered from a human donor who donated a stem cell graft to a child with Wiskott-Aldrich syndrome. This CDR3 is CSASQLAGGVYYNEQFF. In DNA, the CDR3 is TGCAGTGCTAGCCAGCTAGCGGGAGGGGTCTACTACAATGAGCAGTTCTTC.